These 21 T cell receptor beta chains were all obtained from the same sample, sequenced in a study of blood T cell repertoires in COVID-19. Sequencing used immunoSEQ multiplex PCR; TCRdb keeps in-frame clones, though not all of them. The data show fewer than 300,000 clones, approximately 84% seen once. The specimen sequenced was peripheral blood. The receptor source for this set is a person aged 65-85 years with COVID-19, enrolled during active disease.

This clone appeared a single time. The chain combines TRBV2 with TRBJ1-3, with D uncertain. The CDR3 sequence is 15 residues long. The germline V and J ends were trimmed by 4 bases and 0 bases, with 10 bases remaining between them. CDR1 and CDR2 from the germline V gene are SNHLY and FYNNEI. The CDR3 protein is CASSGKRVSGNTIYF. CDR3 nucleotides: TGTGCCAGCAGTGGGAAACGGGTCTCTGGAAACACCATATATTTT.

J is TRBJ1-1 and V is TRBV14; D remains unclear. The CDR3 runs 11 residues. Germline V gene lookup returns CDR1 SGHDN and CDR2 FVKESK. Trimming cost V 3 bases and J 10 bases, with 9 bases left between them. The CDR3, as DNA: TGTGCCAGCAGCCACGAGGGTGGAGCTTTCTTT. The encoded protein is CASSHEGGAFF.

This clone was counted only a few times. V and J are TRBV15 and TRBJ1-2, with no clear D. Trimming removed 0 bases from V and 5 bases from J, with 7 bases in between. The CDR3 spans 13 residues. Germline lookup yields CDR1 LNHNV and CDR2 YYDKDF (reference sequence). The DNA for the CDR3 is TGTGCCACCAGCAGAGAAGCGGCTTATGGCTACACCTTC. Amino acids: CATSREAAYGYTF.

This chain connects TRBV3-1 (or the pseudogene TRBV3-2) to TRBJ2-3; a possible D gene is TRBD2 (6 bases). CDR3 size: 14 residues. In germline, CDR1 is LGHDT, CDR2 YNNKEL (reference sequence). Trimming left V 4 bases short and J 5 bases short, with 13 bases between. The CDR3 sequence: CASSPPGAGDTQYF. In DNA form, the CDR3 reads TGTGCCAGCAGCCCTCCGGGAGCGGGAGATACGCAGTATTTT.

The rearrangement uses TRBV24-1 and TRBJ2-3; TRBD1 agrees at 8 bases. The V and J ends lost 3 bases and 6 bases, in that order; junction bases with no gene match: 10. This CDR3 is 16 amino acids long. Germline values: CDR1 KGHDR, CDR2 SFDVKD. The CDR3 here is CATSDRQGAVGDTQYF. The CDR3 bases are TGTGCCACCAGTGATCGCCAGGGGGCGGTCGGGGATACGCAGTATTTT.

The chain joins TRBV11-2 to TRBJ2-2; TRBD1 matches at 8 bases. V shed 5 bases and J 4 bases; nucleotides not matched to a gene: 9. The CDR3 runs 16 residues. The germline gives CDR1 SGHAT, CDR2 FQNNGV. The CDR3 coding sequence is TGTGCCAGCAGCGAGAGGACAGGGATGGCCACCGGGGAGCTGTTTTTT. It encodes CASSERTGMATGELFF.

V and J are TRBV6-2 or TRBV6-3 and TRBJ2-7; D is undetermined. Germline V lookup: CDR1 MNHEY, CDR2 SVGEGT. CDR3 length: 13 amino acids. The V end lost 6 bases, the J end lost 3 bases, and 12 bases lay between the germline ends. CDR3 protein: CASSAAYIYEQYF. The CDR3 DNA is TGTGCCAGCAGCGCGGCCTACATCTACGAGCAGTACTTC.

The V and J genes are TRBV6-1 and TRBJ2-1, with D perhaps matching TRBD1 (5 bases). The length of the CDR3 is 15 residues. V was cut by 2 bases and J by 7 bases, with 15 bases left in between. Germline V CDR1 and CDR2: MNHNS, SASEGT. CDR3 sequence (DNA): TGTGCCAGCAGTGAAATTCAGGGTCGGTGGAATGAGCAGTTCTTC. Translating it yields CASSEIQGRWNEQFF.

This clone has only one observation. The chain joins TRBV13 to TRBJ2-1; 8 nucleotides agree with TRBD2. This CDR3 spans 15 amino acids. CDR1 and CDR2 from the germline V gene are PRHDT and FYEKMQ (reference sequence). After removal of 4 bases from V and 6 bases from J, the junction contained 8 bases not matched to a gene. The CDR3 DNA follows: TGTGCCAGCAGCTCCTACGCAAGCGGGGGCAATGAGCAGTTCTTC. This sequence encodes CASSSYASGGNEQFF.

This clone was seen just once. The chain employs TRBV27 and TRBJ2-4, with TRBD1 matching over 7 bases. V trimming: 6 bases; J trimming: 8 bases; junction bases outside the gene matches: 7. This CDR3 spans 13 amino acids. The germline V gene encodes CDR1 MNHEY and CDR2 SMNVEV (reference sequence). CDR3 DNA: TGTGCCAGCAGGAGACAGGGTAGGGACATTCAGTACTTC. It translates to CASRRQGRDIQYF.

Concerning this clone itself: The junction departs from germline at one end; a sequencing error may be responsible. The CDR3 region has the DNA TGTGCCAGCAGGGAAGCGACAGCTAACTATGGCTACACCTTC. It is translated as CASREATANYGYTF. The chain recombines TRBV6-1 with TRBJ1-2, with D possibly TRBD1 on 5 matching bases. CDR1 MNHNS and CDR2 SASEGT come from the germline V gene. The CDR3 sequence is 14 residues long.

The chain couples TRBV15 to TRBJ1-2; TRBD1 is a possible D gene (6 bases). The CDR3 runs 14 residues. Germline lookup yields CDR1 LNHNV and CDR2 YYDKDF (reference sequence). V lost 0 bases to trimming and J lost 6 bases, with 11 bases between them. This CDR3 reads CATSREDRRDGYTF. The DNA for the CDR3 is TGTGCCACCAGCAGAGAGGACAGAAGGGATGGCTACACCTTC.

The rearrangement uses TRBV6-6 and TRBJ1-1; the match to TRBD1 covers 8 bases. Trimming took 7 bases from V and 5 from J; bases not matched to a gene: 3. Germline V CDR1 and CDR2: MNHNY, SVGAGI (reference sequence). The CDR3 has 12 amino acids. The CDR3 coding sequence is TGTGCCAGCAAACAGGGGGATACTGAAGCTTTCTTT. Protein product: CASKQGDTEAFF.

The V gene is TRBV19, the J gene TRBJ2-7, with D possibly being TRBD1 (6 bases). Looked up from germline, CDR1 is LNHDA and CDR2 is SQIVND (reference sequence). This CDR3 spans 14 amino acids. Trimming stripped 2 bases from V and 3 bases from J, with 11 bases between. CDR3 region: CASSISSGDYEQYF. The DNA for the CDR3 is TGTGCCAGTAGTATAAGTTCAGGGGACTACGAGCAGTACTTC. Full variable domain (outside the CDR3, taken from reference TRBV19 and TRBJ2-7): DGGITQSPKYLFRKEGQNVTLSCEQNLNHDAMYWYRQDPGQGLRLIYYSQIVNDFQKGDIAEGYSVSREKKESFPLTVTSAQKNPTAFYLCASSISSGDYEQYFGPGTRLTVT.

This clone has only one observation. V is TRBV6-1 and J is TRBJ2-2, with TRBD1 identical over 7 bases. The CDR3 spans 14 residues. The J segment lost 7 bases and the V segment lost 2 bases, leaving 4 bases of the junction unmatched. Germline lookup yields CDR1 MNHNS and CDR2 SASEGT. The CDR3 DNA sequence: TGTGCCAGCAGTGAATTAACAGGGGTCGGGGAGCTGTTTTTT. It translates to CASSELTGVGELFF.

This rearrangement joins TRBV28 to TRBJ2-2, with D unresolved. CDR1 is MDHEN, CDR2 SYDVKM, per germline. Trimming pared 2 bases from V and 5 bases from J, leaving 6 bases between. There are 13 residues in the CDR3. The CDR3 loop is CASSLGQTGELFF. For the CDR3, the DNA is TGTGCCAGCAGTTTAGGGCAGACCGGGGAGCTGTTTTTT.

This clone was observed once. The V call is TRBV15, the J call TRBJ1-5; TRBD1 is a possible D gene (6 bases). In germline, CDR1 is LNHNV, CDR2 YYDKDF (reference sequence). Trimming removed 1 base at V and 3 bases at J, with 19 bases between. The CDR3 runs 18 residues. In DNA form, the CDR3 reads TGTGCCACCAGCAGAGGTCTGGCCTTCCGACAGGACAATCAGCCCCAGCATTTT. It encodes CATSRGLAFRQDNQPQHF.

J is TRBJ2-3 and V is TRBV19, with 10 bases matching TRBD1. Trimming at V came to 9 bases and at J to 4 bases, leaving 7 bases not matched to a gene. In germline, CDR1 is LNHDA, CDR2 SQIVND (reference sequence). The CDR3 totals 14 residues. CDR3 coding DNA: TGTGCCAGCCGGGACAGGGGTAACCCAGATACGCAGTATTTT. The encoded protein is CASRDRGNPDTQYF.

V gene TRBV19 combines with J gene TRBJ2-5, with 8 bases that match TRBD2. V dropped 1 base and J dropped 5; count of bases not matched to a gene: 6. The V gene's germline CDR1 is LNHDA and CDR2 SQIVND (reference sequence). This CDR3 is built from 15 residues. CDR3 sequence (DNA): TGTGCCAGTAGTATAGCGGGGGGGCCGGGGGAGACCCAGTACTTC. Translating it yields CASSIAGGPGETQYF. Using reference TRBV19 and TRBJ2-5 for the parts outside the CDR3, the full variable domain is DGGITQSPKYLFRKEGQNVTLSCEQNLNHDAMYWYRQDPGQGLRLIYYSQIVNDFQKGDIAEGYSVSREKKESFPLTVTSAQKNPTAFYLCASSIAGGPGETQYFGPGTRLLVL.

V usage is TRBV18 and J usage is TRBJ2-5; the match to TRBD2 covers 9 bases. V gave up 2 bases and J gave up 4 bases; unmatched junction bases: 11. The CDR3 is made up of 17 amino acids. Germline-derived CDR1 and CDR2 are KGHSH and LQKENI. CDR3 sequence reads: CASSPELQAGGRETQYF. DNA of the CDR3: TGTGCCAGCTCACCAGAGTTACAAGCGGGAGGTCGAGAGACCCAGTACTTC.

This sequence joins TRBV5-1 and TRBJ2-3; 7 bases agree with TRBD2. This CDR3 has 13 amino acids. CDR1 SGHRS and CDR2 YFSETQ come from the germline V gene. Germline trimming cut 7 bases from V and 1 base from J; bases unmatched to any gene: 3. CDR3 loop: CASAAGGTDTQYF. CDR3 nucleotides: TGCGCCAGCGCTGCGGGGGGCACAGATACGCAGTATTTT.